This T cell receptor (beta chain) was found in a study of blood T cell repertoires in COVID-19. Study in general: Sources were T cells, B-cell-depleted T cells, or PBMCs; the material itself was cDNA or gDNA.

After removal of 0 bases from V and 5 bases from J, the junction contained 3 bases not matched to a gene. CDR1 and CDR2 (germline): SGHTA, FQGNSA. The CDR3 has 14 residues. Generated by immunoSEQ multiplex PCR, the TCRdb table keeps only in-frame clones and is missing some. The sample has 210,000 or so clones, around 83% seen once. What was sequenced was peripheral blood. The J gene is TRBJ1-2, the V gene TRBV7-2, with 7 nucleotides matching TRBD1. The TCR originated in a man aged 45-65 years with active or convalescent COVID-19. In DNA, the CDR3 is TGTGCCAGCAGCTTAGCGGGGGACAGTTATGGCTACACCTTC. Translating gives CASSLAGDSYGYTF.